Each of the 30 T cell receptor beta chains below was sequenced from the same sample in a study of Graves' ophthalmopathy and Graves' hyperthyroidism. Transcripts of RNA were the source for amplifying TCR beta CDR3 regions. HTBI primers primed a first-round RT-PCR, and a second-round multiplex PCR followed. Each CDR3 protein is one row after TCRdb ran MiXCR on the multiplex PCR reads. The sample has around 660,000 distinct CDR3 sequences, under 50% seen once; the top ten hold more than 3%. Sequenced sample: peripheral blood. The origin of the receptors is an adult man with Graves' ophthalmopathy.

CDR3: CSAKKGQGEVGYTF. CDR3 in DNA: TGCAGTGCAAAAAAGGGGCAGGGGGAAGTTGGCTACACCTTC. The gene calls are TRBV20-1 and TRBJ1-2; 7 nucleotides align to TRBD1. CDR3 length: 14 amino acids. Germline values: CDR1 DFQATT, CDR2 SNEGSKA (reference sequence). The ends lost 6 bases at V and 7 bases at J; junction bases unmatched: 14.

This clonotype has just one count. CDR3 nucleotide sequence: TGTGCCAGCTCACCGCGGGGAGACCCGGACGAGCAGTACTTC. It is translated as CASSPRGDPDEQYF. The chain uses TRBV2 and TRBJ2-7, with D tentatively TRBD2 (6 bases). The V end lost 8 bases, the J end lost 5 bases, and 19 bases lay between the germline ends. The CDR3 has 14 amino acids. Germline V CDR1 and CDR2: SNHLY, FYNNEI.

This clonotype was picked up many times. The gene calls are TRBV12-3 or TRBV12-4 and TRBJ1-2; D is uncertain. Trimming cost V 10 bases and J 4 bases, with 19 bases left between them. There are 14 residues in the CDR3. The CDR3 nucleotides are TGTGCCACCCACATGGAGGGCTATACCTATGGCTACACCTTC. Protein sequence: CATHMEGYTYGYTF.

Note on this clonotype: A much larger clone differs by one base, so this may be a read error. This sequence joins TRBV9 and TRBJ2-7; D is possibly TRBD1 or TRBD2 (5 bases each). Trimming removed 5 bases from V and 9 bases from J, with 18 bases in between. The CDR3 contains 13 residues. Per the germline V gene, CDR1 is SGDLS and CDR2 is YYNGEE. The CDR3 bases are TGTGCCAGCAGGGGGGACCCCCCGGGCGTGCAGTACTTC. Encoded protein: CASRGDPPGVQYF.

This clonotype was detected only a few times. The gene calls are TRBV5-4 and TRBJ2-2; D is perhaps TRBD1 or TRBD2 (5 bases each). The CDR3 length is 16 residues. V dropped 0 bases and J dropped 7 bases, with 16 bases sitting between them. Germline V lookup: CDR1 SGHNT, CDR2 YYREEE (reference sequence). CDR3 sequence (DNA): TGTGCCAGCAGCTTGGTCACAGGAGGTGCAGTCGGGGAGCTGTTTTTT. This codes for CASSLVTGGAVGELFF.

Ten or more counts support this clonotype. The chain has TRBV12-3 or TRBV12-4 and TRBJ1-5; D unresolved. V shed 7 bases and J shed 5 bases, with 15 bases lying between them. CDR3 size: 14 residues. The CDR3, as DNA: TGTGCCAGCACCCGCGGGTCCGGCCATCAGCCCCAGCATTTT. It encodes CASTRGSGHQPQHF.

The chain employs TRBV7-3 and TRBJ2-5; TRBD2 aligns across 7 bases. CDR1 is SGHTA, CDR2 FQGTGA, per germline. The CDR3 length is 15 residues. The V segment lost 2 bases and the J segment 4 bases; nucleotides outside the gene matches: 7. The CDR3 protein is CASSLRPAGTETQYF. CDR3 bases: TGTGCCAGCAGCTTACGTCCAGCGGGAACAGAGACCCAGTACTTC.

This clonotype was seen a handful of times. The chain carries TRBV12-3 or TRBV12-4 and TRBJ2-1; D is possibly TRBD1 (6 bases). V was trimmed by 6 bases and J by 8 bases, leaving 11 bases between them. The CDR3 contains 12 residues. DNA for the CDR3: TGTGCCAGCAGAACAGGGTCCCATGAGCAGTTCTTC. As protein: CASRTGSHEQFF.

The chain joins TRBV29-1 to TRBJ2-6; maybe TRBD2 (6 bases). This CDR3 comprises 17 residues. Looked up from germline, CDR1 is SQVTM and CDR2 is ANQGSEA. V shed 7 bases and J shed 0 bases, with 19 bases lying between them. CDR3 region: CSAWLAGLASGANVLTF. CDR3 in DNA: TGCAGCGCTTGGTTGGCGGGACTCGCCTCTGGGGCCAACGTCCTGACTTTC.

CDR3 protein: CAISARQETQHF. CDR3 nucleotides: TGTGCCATCAGTGCACGGCAAGAGACCCAGCATTTT. The chain recombines TRBV10-3 with TRBJ1-5; D remains unclear. V was shortened by 4 bases and J by 11 bases, with 12 bases between the two germline ends. Per germline, CDR1 ENHRY and CDR2 SYGVKD. This CDR3 contains 12 residues.

This clonotype was recorded many times. The V call is TRBV6-5, the J call TRBJ1-6; D is uncertain. The CDR3 is 12 amino acids. Trimming pared 7 bases from V and 7 bases from J, leaving 8 bases between. The V gene's germline CDR1 is MNHEY and CDR2 SVGAGI. CDR3 protein: CASTSRNSPLHF. The CDR3 nucleotides read TGTGCCAGCACGTCTAGGAATTCACCCCTCCACTTT.

The gene calls are TRBV4-1 and TRBJ1-5; D is undetermined. The germline CDR1 and CDR2 sequences are MGHRA and YSYEKL. Trimming shortened V by 3 bases and J by 0 bases, and 15 bases separated the two germline ends. The CDR3 extends over 17 amino acids. DNA of the CDR3: TGCGCCAGCAGCCATAGTCACGGAACGGATAGCAATCAGCCCCAGCATTTT. It encodes CASSHSHGTDSNQPQHF.

The CDR3 bases are TGTGCCAGTAGTCGGGTAGGGCTGAACAATCAGCCCCAGCATTTT. Translation gives CASSRVGLNNQPQHF. The rearrangement links TRBV15 to TRBJ1-5; D gene uncertain. V lost 10 bases to trimming and J lost 3 bases, with 19 bases between them. CDR1 and CDR2 (germline): LNHNV, YYDKDF (reference sequence). The length of the CDR3 is 15 residues.

This clonotype was seen repeatedly, ten times or more. The V and J genes are TRBV7-9 and TRBJ1-1; 9 positions agree with TRBD1. With V trimmed by 4 bases and J by 1 base, 1 base remained unmatched. CDR3 length: 14 residues. Germline V lookup: CDR1 SEHNR, CDR2 FQNEAQ (reference sequence). CDR3: CASSSDRGNTEAFF. CDR3 in DNA: TGTGCCAGCAGCTCGGACAGGGGGAACACTGAAGCTTTCTTT. Combining the CDR3 with reference TRBV7-9 and TRBJ1-1 gives the whole variable domain DTGVSQNPRHKITKRGQNVTFRCDPISEHNRLYWYRQTLGQGPEFLTYFQNEAQLEKSRLLSDRFSAERPKGSFSTLEIQRTEQGDSAMYLCASSSDRGNTEAFFGQGTRLTVV.

In the case of this clonotype: Relative to the germline gene, one junction end is altered; a read error may explain this. This chain uses TRBV29-1 with TRBJ2-2; D gene ambiguous. The CDR3 has 11 amino acids. Germline V gene data show CDR1 as SQVTM and CDR2 as ANQGSEA. This CDR3 is CSVEGHGELFF. The DNA of the CDR3 is TGCAGCGTCGAAGGCCACGGGGAGCTGTTTTTT.

On this clonotype: A clone one base away is much larger, so this may be a read error. The chain employs TRBV5-1 and TRBJ2-2; possibly TRBD2 for D (5 bases). Germline V gene lookup returns CDR1 SGHRS and CDR2 YFSETQ. This CDR3 comprises 11 residues. The chain's CDR3 is CASSKTGELLF. The CDR3 region has the DNA TGCGCCAGCAGCAAGACCGGGGAGCTGTTGTTT.

The chain is built from TRBV29-1 and TRBJ2-7, with D perhaps matching TRBD1 (6 bases). The CDR3 contains 12 residues. The V gene's germline CDR1 is SQVTM and CDR2 ANQGSEA. The chain's CDR3 is CSSDRLTYEQYF. The CDR3 nucleotides are TGCAGTTCGGACAGACTAACCTACGAGCAGTACTTC.

Of note for this clonotype: A much larger clonotype is one base distant, so this may be a read error. This sequence joins TRBV14 and TRBJ2-7; perhaps TRBD1 as D (6 bases). Per germline, CDR1 SGHDN and CDR2 FVKESK. Trimming took off 1 base at V and 4 bases at J, with 11 bases between the two ends. The CDR3 consists of 14 residues. CDR3 coding DNA: TGTGCCAGCAGCCAAGGAGTCACAGGGTACGAGCAGTACTTC. Amino acid sequence: CASSQGVTGYEQYF.

This clonotype occurred many times. This chain connects TRBV11-2 to TRBJ1-1; D is uncertain. Germline values: CDR1 SGHAT, CDR2 FQNNGV. With 2 bases removed from V and 7 bases from J, the gap between germline ends came to 8 bases. CDR3 length: 12 residues. The CDR3 here is CASSLRTNEAFF. The CDR3 DNA reads as TGTGCCAGCAGCTTACGCACCAATGAAGCTTTCTTT.

This clonotype was recorded once. The rearrangement uses TRBV5-5 and TRBJ1-2, with 8 bases fitting TRBD1. V dropped 5 bases and J dropped 4; count of bases not matched to a gene: 10. This CDR3 is 15 amino acids long. The germline gives CDR1 SGHKS, CDR2 YYEKEE (reference sequence). The CDR3 sequence: CASRRQMGTGYGYTF. The CDR3 coding sequence is TGTGCCAGCAGGCGTCAAATGGGGACAGGCTATGGCTACACCTTC.

This clonotype was seen at least ten times. V gene TRBV29-1 combines with J gene TRBJ1-1; D possibly corresponds to TRBD1 (6 bases). The CDR3 loop spans 15 amino acids. Looked up from germline, CDR1 is SQVTM and CDR2 is ANQGSEA. With 7 bases removed from V and 3 bases from J, the gap between germline ends came to 21 bases. DNA for the CDR3: TGCAGCGCAGGGGCCAGTGCTCAGCGGGACACTGAAGCTTTCTTT. Translated: CSAGASAQRDTEAFF.

V usage is TRBV20-1 and J usage is TRBJ2-2, with 7 bases fitting TRBD1. V lost 5 bases and J lost 0; bases outside the gene matches: 3. This CDR3 has 14 residues. Germline CDR1 reads DFQATT; CDR2 reads SNEGSKA (reference sequence). The CDR3 nucleotides read TGCAGTGCTCAAGACAGGGCGAACACCGGGGAGCTGTTTTTT. It codes for CSAQDRANTGELFF.

This clonotype was observed many times. The chain recombines TRBV14 with TRBJ1-4; D gene unclear. Germline values: CDR1 SGHDN, CDR2 FVKESK. This CDR3 region has 14 residues. Trimming took 3 bases from V and 0 from J, leaving 5 bases between them. In nucleotides, the CDR3 is TGTGCCAGCAGCCACTCTGCAACTAATGAAAAACTGTTTTTT. Translated: CASSHSATNEKLFF. Together with reference TRBV14 and TRBJ1-4, the CDR3 gives the full variable domain: EAGVTQFPSHSVIEKGQTVTLRCDPISGHDNLYWYRRVMGKEIKFLLHFVKESKQDESGMPNNRFLAERTGGTYSTLKVQPAELEDSGVYFCASSHSATNEKLFFGSGTQLSVL.

Note on this clonotype: A much larger clone differs by one base, so this may be a read error. The V gene is TRBV25-1, the J gene TRBJ1-2, with a tentative D call TRBD1 (6 bases). Germline CDR1 reads MGHDK; CDR2 reads SYGVNS. This CDR3 spans 13 amino acids. CDR3 in amino acids: CVSSLTEQGGYTF. The CDR3, as DNA: TGTGTCAGCAGCTTAACGGAACAGGGTGGCTACACCTTC.

This clonotype was found many times. The CDR3 here is CATSSDGPLVGGTEAFF. The DNA of the CDR3 is TGTGCCACCAGCAGTGATGGGCCGCTCGTGGGGGGCACTGAAGCTTTCTTT. This sequence joins TRBV15 and TRBJ1-1, with D possibly TRBD1 on 5 matching bases. Germline V CDR1 and CDR2: LNHNV, YYDKDF (reference sequence). This CDR3 is 17 amino acids long. Trimming shortened V by 3 bases and J by 4 bases, and 21 bases separated the two germline ends.

CDR3 protein: CASGLQGTYYEQYF. DNA of the CDR3: TGTGCTAGTGGTTTGCAGGGCACCTACTACGAGCAGTACTTC. The chain couples TRBV12-5 to TRBJ2-7, with a tentative D call TRBD1 (5 bases). Trimming pared 2 bases from V and 3 bases from J, leaving 11 bases between. This CDR3 has 14 residues. Germline V gene sequence: CDR1 LGHNT, CDR2 FRNRAP.

In this sample, this clonotype turned up many times. The rearrangement joins TRBV19 to TRBJ1-1; D not resolved. Trimming took 3 bases from V and 4 from J, leaving 12 bases between them. Germline CDR1 is LNHDA and CDR2 is SQIVND (reference sequence). The CDR3 runs to 14 residues. This CDR3 reads CASSIRAQGTEAFF. In DNA form, the CDR3 reads TGTGCCAGTAGTATTCGGGCGCAAGGCACTGAAGCTTTCTTT. Using reference TRBV19 and TRBJ1-1 for the parts outside the CDR3, the full variable domain is DGGITQSPKYLFRKEGQNVTLSCEQNLNHDAMYWYRQDPGQGLRLIYYSQIVNDFQKGDIAEGYSVSREKKESFPLTVTSAQKNPTAFYLCASSIRAQGTEAFFGQGTRLTVV.

The V call is TRBV7-9, the J call TRBJ1-2; D not resolved. This CDR3 has 14 residues. Between the trimmed V and J ends, which lost 1 base and 4 bases, there was a span of 10 bases. The germline V gene has CDR1 SEHNR and CDR2 FQNEAQ (reference sequence). This CDR3 reads CASSLVANFYGYTF. For the CDR3, the DNA is TGTGCCAGCAGCTTAGTGGCCAACTTCTATGGCTACACCTTC.

V is TRBV7-7 and J is TRBJ2-2; D ambiguous. CDR1 SSHAT and CDR2 FNYEAQ come from the germline V gene (reference sequence). The CDR3 consists of 17 residues. The CDR3, as DNA: TGTGCTAGTGGTTTGGTACGAGCCGCAGGCTCGTCCGGGGAGCTGTTTTTT. It yields the protein CASGLVRAAGSSGELFF.

As concerns this clonotype: In this CDR3 the conserved last residue, phenylalanine or tryptophan, is missing, so a read error is likely. The limits of the CDR3 on the DNA are not certain, so only TCRdb's listed CDR3 is given. V usage is TRBV11-2 and J usage is TRBJ1-4; the table's TRBD1 call for D was not verified on the DNA. Per the germline V gene, CDR1 is SGHAT and CDR2 is FQNNGV. The CDR3 region is 9 residues in length, termini included. CDR3 residues: CASSSRPVD.